This is a list of T cell receptor beta chains from one sample in a study of CD8 T cells in ankylosing spondylitis. Each CDR3 protein is one row after TCRdb ran MiXCR on the 5' RACE reads. The profile shows 220,000 or so distinct CDR3 sequences, 10% to 13% of them singletons. Sequencing was done on a sample of blood, either unsorted or a sorted T cell fraction (not recorded which). All receptors derive from a male donor with ankylosing spondylitis or in good health (not recorded which). Each CDR3 is given with its conserved first and last residue. The D gene is left open where the match is weak. Clone size, where shown, is once, few, many, or a class for clones that have expanded.

DNA: TGCGCCAGCAGCCCGGGGACGGCCGGCTCCTACAATGAGCAGTTCTTC
CDR3: CASSPGTAGSYNEQFF
size: many
D: .
V: TRBV5-1
J: TRBJ2-1

DNA: TGCAGTGCTAGCTCGGGGGGCGTGGGAGATACGCAGTATTTT
CDR3: CSASSGGVGDTQYF
size: many
D: .
V: TRBV20-1
J: TRBJ2-3

DNA: TGTGCCAGCAGTGGACAGGGAGTGATATTTAGTGACTATGGCTACACCTTC
CDR3: CASSGQGVIFSDYGYTF
size: many
D: TRBD1
V: TRBV28
J: TRBJ1-2

DNA: TGCAGTGTCTCGTTCGCGGGGTATCAAGAGACCCAGTACTTC
CDR3: CSVSFAGYQETQYF
size: few
D: .
V: TRBV20-1
J: TRBJ2-5

DNA: TGTGCCAGCTCACCCGGGACGGATTATGGCTACACCTTC
CDR3: CASSPGTDYGYTF
size: many
D: .
V: TRBV18
J: TRBJ1-2

DNA: TGCAGTGCTATGGCAGGCCAGCTGGCGGGGGAAATTGGAGATACGCAGTATTTT
CDR3: CSAMAGQLAGEIGDTQYF
size: few
D: TRBD2
V: TRBV20-1
J: TRBJ2-3

DNA: TGCGCCAGCAGCTTGGGCCCAGCGGTAGATGCCTACGAGCAGTACTTC
CDR3: CASSLGPAVDAYEQYF
size: .
D: .
V: TRBV5-1
J: TRBJ2-7

DNA: TGTGCCACCAGCAGAGAGCCTGGGGATACGCAGTATTTT
CDR3: CATSREPGDTQYF
size: few
D: .
V: TRBV15
J: TRBJ2-3

DNA: TGCAGCTACCCTCCCGAACGGGGGAGTTACTCCTACGAGCAGTACTTC
CDR3: CSYPPERGSYSYEQYF
size: few
D: .
V: TRBV20-1
J: TRBJ2-7

DNA: TGTGCCAGCAGCGTAGGAGGGGGACTAGAGCAGTACTTC
CDR3: CASSVGGGLEQYF
size: .
D: .
V: TRBV9
J: TRBJ2-7

DNA: TGCAGTGCTAGAGCCGGGGGGCCTAACACAGATACGCAGTATTTT
CDR3: CSARAGGPNTDTQYF
size: few
D: .
V: TRBV20-1
J: TRBJ2-3

DNA: TGTGCCAGCAGCCCACGGACAGCTACAGGCTATGGCTACACCTTC
CDR3: CASSPRTATGYGYTF
size: few
D: .
V: TRBV7-2
J: TRBJ1-2

DNA: TGTGCCAGCAGCTTAGCCCCGACAGGGGTAGAGACCCAGTACTTC
CDR3: CASSLAPTGVETQYF
size: few
D: TRBD1
V: TRBV7-2
J: TRBJ2-5

DNA: TGCGCCAGCAGCTTGTCCGGGGGCGCTCAGACCCAGTACTTC
CDR3: CASSLSGGAQTQYF
size: .
D: .
V: TRBV5-1
J: TRBJ2-5

DNA: TGTGCCAGCAGCTTAAGGCTAGCGGGGGGTCTGAGCTCCTACAATGAGCAGTTCTTC
CDR3: CASSLRLAGGLSSYNEQFF
size: .
D: TRBD2
V: TRBV7-2
J: TRBJ2-1